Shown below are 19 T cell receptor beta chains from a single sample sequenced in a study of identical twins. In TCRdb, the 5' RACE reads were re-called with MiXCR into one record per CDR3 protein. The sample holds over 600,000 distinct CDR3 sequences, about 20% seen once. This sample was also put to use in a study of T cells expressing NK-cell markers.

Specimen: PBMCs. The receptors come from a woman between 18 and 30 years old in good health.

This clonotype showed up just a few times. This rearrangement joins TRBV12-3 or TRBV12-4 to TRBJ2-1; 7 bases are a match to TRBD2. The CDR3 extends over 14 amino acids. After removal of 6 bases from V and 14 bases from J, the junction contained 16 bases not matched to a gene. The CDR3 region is CASSPPRVMGREFF. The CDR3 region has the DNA TGTGCCAGCAGCCCTCCTAGGGTGATGGGGAGGGAGTTCTTC.

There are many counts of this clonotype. Here the CDR3 DNA reads TGCGCCAGCAGCCAAGATCGGACAAGCTCCGGTTCACCCCTCCACTTT. As protein: CASSQDRTSSGSPLHF. This chain joins TRBV4-3 and TRBJ1-6, with D possibly being TRBD1 (5 bases). The CDR3 extends over 16 amino acids. Trimming stripped 0 bases from V and 9 bases from J, with 15 bases between. Looked up from germline, CDR1 is LGHNA and CDR2 is YSLEER.

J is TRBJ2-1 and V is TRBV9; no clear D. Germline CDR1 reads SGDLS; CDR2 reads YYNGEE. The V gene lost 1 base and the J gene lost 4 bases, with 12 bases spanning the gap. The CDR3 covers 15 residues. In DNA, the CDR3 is TGTGCCAGCAGCGTACAGCCGAGAGGATACAATGAGCAGTTCTTC. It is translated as CASSVQPRGYNEQFF.

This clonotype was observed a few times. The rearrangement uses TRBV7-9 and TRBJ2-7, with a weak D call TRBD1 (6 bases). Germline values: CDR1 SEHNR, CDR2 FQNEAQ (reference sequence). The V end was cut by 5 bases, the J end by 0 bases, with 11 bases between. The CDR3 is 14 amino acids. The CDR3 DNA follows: TGTGCCAGCAGCGAGGACAGTAGCTCCTACGAGCAGTACTTC. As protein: CASSEDSSSYEQYF.

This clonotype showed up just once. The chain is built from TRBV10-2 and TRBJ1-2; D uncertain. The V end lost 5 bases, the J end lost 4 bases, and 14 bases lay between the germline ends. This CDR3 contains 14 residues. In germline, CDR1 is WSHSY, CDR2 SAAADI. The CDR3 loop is CASSMTLKGYGYTF. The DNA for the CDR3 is TGCGCCAGCAGTATGACGTTGAAGGGCTATGGCTACACCTTC.

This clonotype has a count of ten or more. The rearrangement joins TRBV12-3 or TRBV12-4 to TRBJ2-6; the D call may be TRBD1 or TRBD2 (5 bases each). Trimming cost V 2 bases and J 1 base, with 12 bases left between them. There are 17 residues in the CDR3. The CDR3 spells CASSLRGRVSGANVLTF. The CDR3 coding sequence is TGTGCCAGCAGTTTAAGGGGACGGGTATCTGGGGCCAACGTCCTGACTTTC.

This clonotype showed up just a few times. In nucleotides, the CDR3 is TGTGCCAGCAGCTTAGTACCCTCGAGCTCCTACAATGAGCAGTTCTTC. Amino acid sequence: CASSLVPSSSYNEQFF. V is TRBV7-9 and J is TRBJ2-1; D call uncertain. The CDR3 runs to 16 residues. The V and J ends lost 1 base and 0 bases respectively, with 10 bases between them. Germline V gene lookup returns CDR1 SEHNR and CDR2 FQNEAQ (reference sequence).

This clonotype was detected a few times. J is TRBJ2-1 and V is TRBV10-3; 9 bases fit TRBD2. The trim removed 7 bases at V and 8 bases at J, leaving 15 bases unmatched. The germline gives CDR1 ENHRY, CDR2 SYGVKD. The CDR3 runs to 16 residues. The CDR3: CAITPSVAGVRDEQFF. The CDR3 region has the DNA TGTGCCATCACTCCCAGTGTAGCGGGAGTTCGGGATGAGCAGTTCTTC.

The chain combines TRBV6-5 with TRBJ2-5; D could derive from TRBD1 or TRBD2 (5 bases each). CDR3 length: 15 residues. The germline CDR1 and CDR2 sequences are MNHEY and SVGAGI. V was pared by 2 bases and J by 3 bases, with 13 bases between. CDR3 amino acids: CASSYGTGSEETQYF. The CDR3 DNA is TGTGCCAGCAGTTACGGAACAGGTAGCGAAGAGACCCAGTACTTC.

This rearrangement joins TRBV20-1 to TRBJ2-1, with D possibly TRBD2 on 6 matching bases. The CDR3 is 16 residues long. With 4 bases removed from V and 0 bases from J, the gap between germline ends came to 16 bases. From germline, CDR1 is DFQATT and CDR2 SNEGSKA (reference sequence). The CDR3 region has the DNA TGCAGTGCTAAACAAAGCGGGCCAAGCTCCTACAATGAGCAGTTCTTC. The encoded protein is CSAKQSGPSSYNEQFF.

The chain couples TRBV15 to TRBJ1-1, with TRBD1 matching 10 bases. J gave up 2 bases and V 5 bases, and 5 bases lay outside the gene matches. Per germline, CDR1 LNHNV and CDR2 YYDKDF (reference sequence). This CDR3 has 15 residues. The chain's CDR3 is CATSADRGLNTEAFF. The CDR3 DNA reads TGTGCCACCAGCGCAGACAGGGGGCTCAACACTGAAGCTTTCTTT. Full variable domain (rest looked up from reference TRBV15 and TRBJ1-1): DAMVIQNPRYQVTQFGKPVTLSCSQTLNHNVMYWYQQKSSQAPKLLFHYYDKDFNNEADTPDNFQSRRPNTSFCFLDIRSPGLGDTAMYLCATSADRGLNTEAFFGQGTRLTVV.

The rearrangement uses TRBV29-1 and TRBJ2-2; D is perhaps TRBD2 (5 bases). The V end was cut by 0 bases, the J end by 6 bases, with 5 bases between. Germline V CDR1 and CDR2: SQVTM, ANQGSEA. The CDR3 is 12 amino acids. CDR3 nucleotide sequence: TGCAGCGTTGAAGAGGGAGCCGGGGAGCTGTTTTTT. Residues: CSVEEGAGELFF.

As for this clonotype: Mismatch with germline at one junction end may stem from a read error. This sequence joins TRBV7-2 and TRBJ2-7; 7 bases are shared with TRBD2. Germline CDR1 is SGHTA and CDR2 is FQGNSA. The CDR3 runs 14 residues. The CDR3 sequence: CASSASTSSDEQYF. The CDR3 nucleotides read TGTGCCAGCAGCGCCTCGACTAGCTCCGACGAGCAGTACTTC.

The CDR3 spells CASSFRPRRGKTDTQYF. Here the CDR3 DNA reads TGTGCCAGCAGTTTCCGCCCCAGGCGGGGCAAGACAGATACGCAGTATTTT. V gene TRBV12-3 or TRBV12-4 combines with J gene TRBJ2-3, with D possibly being TRBD2 (6 bases). The CDR3 is 17 amino acids. V was pared by 3 bases and J by 3 bases, with 19 bases between.

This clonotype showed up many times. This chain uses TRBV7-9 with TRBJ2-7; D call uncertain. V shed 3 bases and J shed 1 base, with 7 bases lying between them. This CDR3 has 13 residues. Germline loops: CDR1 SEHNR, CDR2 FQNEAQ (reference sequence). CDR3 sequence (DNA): TGTGCCAGCAGCTTGGCACAGTCCTACGAGCAGTACTTC. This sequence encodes CASSLAQSYEQYF.

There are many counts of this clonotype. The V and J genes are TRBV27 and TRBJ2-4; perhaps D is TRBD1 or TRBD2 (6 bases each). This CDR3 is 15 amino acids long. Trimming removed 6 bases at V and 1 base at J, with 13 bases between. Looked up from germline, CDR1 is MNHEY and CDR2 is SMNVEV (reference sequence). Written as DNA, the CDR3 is TGTGCCAGCAGACGACAAGGGGGGGCCAAAAACATTCAGTACTTC. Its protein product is CASRRQGGAKNIQYF.

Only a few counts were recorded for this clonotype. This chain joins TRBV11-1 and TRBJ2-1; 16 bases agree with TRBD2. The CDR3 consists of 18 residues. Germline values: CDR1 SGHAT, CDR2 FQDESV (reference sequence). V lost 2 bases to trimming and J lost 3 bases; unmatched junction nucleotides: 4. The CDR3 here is CASSLPGTSGGGYNEQFF. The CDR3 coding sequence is TGTGCCAGCAGCTTACCCGGGACTAGCGGGGGGGGCTACAATGAGCAGTTCTTC.

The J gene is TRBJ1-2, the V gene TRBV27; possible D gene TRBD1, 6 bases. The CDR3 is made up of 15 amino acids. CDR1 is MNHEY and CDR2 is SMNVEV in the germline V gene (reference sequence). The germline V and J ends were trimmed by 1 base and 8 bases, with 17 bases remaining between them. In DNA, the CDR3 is TGTGCCAGCAGTTTATTCCCCGGGGGGCCGGGCGGCTACACCTTC. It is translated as CASSLFPGGPGGYTF.

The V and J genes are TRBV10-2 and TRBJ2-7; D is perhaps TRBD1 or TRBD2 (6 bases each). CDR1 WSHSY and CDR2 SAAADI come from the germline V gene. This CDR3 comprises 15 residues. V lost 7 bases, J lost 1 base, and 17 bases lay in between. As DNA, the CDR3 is TGCGCCAGCATAGTCCCCGGGGGCAGATCCTACGAGCAGTACTTC. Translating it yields CASIVPGGRSYEQYF.